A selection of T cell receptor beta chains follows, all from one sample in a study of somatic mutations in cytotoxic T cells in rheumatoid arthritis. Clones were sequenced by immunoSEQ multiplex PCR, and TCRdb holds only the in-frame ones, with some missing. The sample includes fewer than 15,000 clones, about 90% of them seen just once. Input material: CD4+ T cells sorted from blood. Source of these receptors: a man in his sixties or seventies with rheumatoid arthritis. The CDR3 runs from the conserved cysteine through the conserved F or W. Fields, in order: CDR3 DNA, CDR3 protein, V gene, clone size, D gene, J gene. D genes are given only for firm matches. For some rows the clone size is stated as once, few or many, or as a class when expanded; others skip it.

cdr3_nt: TGTGCCAGCCGACAGTCCAGCTCCTATAATTCACCCCTCCACTTT
cdr3_aa: CASRQSSSYNSPLHF
v_call: TRBV2
clone_size: .
d_call: .
j_call: TRBJ1-6

cdr3_nt: TGTGCAAGTCGCTTAGTGGGCTGCACGGGGGGGCACTACAATGAGCAGTTCTTC
cdr3_aa: CASRLVGCTGGHYNEQFF
v_call: TRBV12-2
clone_size: .
d_call: .
j_call: TRBJ2-1

cdr3_nt: TGTGCCAGCAGCTTAGGTAGGGAGGATACGCAGTATTTT
cdr3_aa: CASSLGREDTQYF
v_call: TRBV7-7
clone_size: .
d_call: .
j_call: TRBJ2-3

cdr3_nt: TGTGCCAGCTCACCATCACAGGAAAACTACGAGCAGTACTTC
cdr3_aa: CASSPSQENYEQYF
v_call: TRBV18
clone_size: .
d_call: .
j_call: TRBJ2-7

cdr3_nt: TGTGCCAGCAGCTTAGGCCGAACCGAGGACTCCCAGTACTTC
cdr3_aa: CASSLGRTEDSQYF
v_call: TRBV13
clone_size: .
d_call: .
j_call: TRBJ2-5

cdr3_nt: TGTGCCAGCATTGAACCACAGGGGGCGTTCGATGGCTACACCTTC
cdr3_aa: CASIEPQGAFDGYTF
v_call: TRBV6-6
clone_size: once
d_call: TRBD1
j_call: TRBJ1-2

cdr3_nt: TGTGCCAGCAGGAGTAGCGGGAGGGCCGCAGATACGCAGTATTTT
cdr3_aa: CASRSSGRAADTQYF
v_call: TRBV27
clone_size: .
d_call: TRBD2
j_call: TRBJ2-3

cdr3_nt: TGTGCCATAGGACTAGCGGAAGAGACCCAGTACTTC
cdr3_aa: CAIGLAEETQYF
v_call: TRBV10-3
clone_size: .
d_call: TRBD2
j_call: TRBJ2-5

cdr3_nt: TGCGCCAGCAGCCCTCGACCAGGGGCTGAGTACACCATATATTTT
cdr3_aa: CASSPRPGAEYTIYF
v_call: TRBV5-1
clone_size: .
d_call: .
j_call: TRBJ1-3

cdr3_nt: TGTGCCTGGAGTATGGGACAGCTTTTGATAGATACGCAGTATTTT
cdr3_aa: CAWSMGQLLIDTQYF
v_call: TRBV30
clone_size: .
d_call: TRBD1
j_call: TRBJ2-3

cdr3_nt: TGTGCCAGCAGGCCCGGGACAGGGGACTATGGCTACACCTTC
cdr3_aa: CASRPGTGDYGYTF
v_call: TRBV6-1
clone_size: .
d_call: TRBD1
j_call: TRBJ1-2

cdr3_nt: TGTGCCAGCTCACCCAGGGGCCCCGAGCAGTACTTC
cdr3_aa: CASSPRGPEQYF
v_call: TRBV18
clone_size: .
d_call: .
j_call: TRBJ2-7

cdr3_nt: TGTGCCAGCAGCTTAGGAGTAAGCAGGGCTGGAAACACCATATATTTT
cdr3_aa: CASSLGVSRAGNTIYF
v_call: TRBV11-2
clone_size: .
d_call: .
j_call: TRBJ1-3

cdr3_nt: TGCGCCAGCAGCTTGGGTTTCAGCGGGGGGGCCAAAAACATTCAGTACTTC
cdr3_aa: CASSLGFSGGAKNIQYF
v_call: TRBV5-1
clone_size: .
d_call: TRBD2
j_call: TRBJ2-4

cdr3_nt: TGCGCCAGCAGCGCTAGCGGGAGGGTGGATGAGCAGTTCTTC
cdr3_aa: CASSASGRVDEQFF
v_call: TRBV4-1
clone_size: .
d_call: TRBD2
j_call: TRBJ2-1

cdr3_nt: TGTGCCAGCAGCTCAGGGGGCGGGGGCGCTAGGACCCAGTACTTC
cdr3_aa: CASSSGGGGARTQYF
v_call: TRBV7-2
clone_size: .
d_call: .
j_call: TRBJ2-5

cdr3_nt: TGTGCCAGCACCACTACACAGGGCCTGGGGGAAAAACTGTTTTTT
cdr3_aa: CASTTTQGLGEKLFF
v_call: TRBV6-6
clone_size: .
d_call: .
j_call: TRBJ1-4

cdr3_nt: TGTGCCAGCAGCCCCCAACAGGGGGCCACCGGGGAGCTGTTTTTT
cdr3_aa: CASSPQQGATGELFF
v_call: TRBV14
clone_size: .
d_call: TRBD1
j_call: TRBJ2-2

cdr3_nt: TGTGCCAGCAGCCTCAGAAACAATGAGCAGTTCTTC
cdr3_aa: CASSLRNNEQFF
v_call: TRBV7-9
clone_size: .
d_call: .
j_call: TRBJ2-1

cdr3_nt: TGTGCCAGCAGCCTACTGGGGGCGGGAAAACTGTTTTTT
cdr3_aa: CASSLLGAGKLFF
v_call: TRBV6-6
clone_size: .
d_call: .
j_call: TRBJ1-4

cdr3_nt: TGCGCCAGCAGCGGGGGCTCTGGGGCCAACGTCCTGACTTTC
cdr3_aa: CASSGGSGANVLTF
v_call: TRBV10-1
clone_size: .
d_call: .
j_call: TRBJ2-6

cdr3_nt: TGTGCCAGTAGTATAGTCCCACTAGCGGGGGGCTCTAATGAGCAGTTCTTC
cdr3_aa: CASSIVPLAGGSNEQFF
v_call: TRBV19
clone_size: .
d_call: TRBD2
j_call: TRBJ2-1

cdr3_nt: TGCGCCAGCAGCTTGATTCCCCCAGGGGGCCTTCTGGAGACCCAGTACTTC
cdr3_aa: CASSLIPPGGLLETQYF
v_call: TRBV5-1
clone_size: .
d_call: TRBD1
j_call: TRBJ2-5

cdr3_nt: TGTGCCAGCTCAAACATGGGCAGTCGGAACACTGAAGCTTTCTTT
cdr3_aa: CASSNMGSRNTEAFF
v_call: TRBV18
clone_size: once
d_call: .
j_call: TRBJ1-1

cdr3_nt: TGTGCCAGCAGGATGACAGGGAGGCGGAAGACTGAAGCTTTCTTT
cdr3_aa: CASRMTGRRKTEAFF
v_call: TRBV6-5
clone_size: .
d_call: TRBD1
j_call: TRBJ1-1

cdr3_nt: TGCGCCAGCAGCCCGGGGGGTTCCGAGAATTCACCCCTCCACTTT
cdr3_aa: CASSPGGSENSPLHF
v_call: TRBV5-1
clone_size: .
d_call: .
j_call: TRBJ1-6

cdr3_nt: TGTGCCAGCAGCTCTGGGACAGGACTCGCCGAGCAGTACTTC
cdr3_aa: CASSSGTGLAEQYF
v_call: TRBV7-6
clone_size: .
d_call: TRBD1
j_call: TRBJ2-7

cdr3_nt: TGTGCCATCAGTGAGTCATTAGTGGGCGAATCTTCCTACGAGCAGTACTTC
cdr3_aa: CAISESLVGESSYEQYF
v_call: TRBV10-3
clone_size: .
d_call: .
j_call: TRBJ2-7